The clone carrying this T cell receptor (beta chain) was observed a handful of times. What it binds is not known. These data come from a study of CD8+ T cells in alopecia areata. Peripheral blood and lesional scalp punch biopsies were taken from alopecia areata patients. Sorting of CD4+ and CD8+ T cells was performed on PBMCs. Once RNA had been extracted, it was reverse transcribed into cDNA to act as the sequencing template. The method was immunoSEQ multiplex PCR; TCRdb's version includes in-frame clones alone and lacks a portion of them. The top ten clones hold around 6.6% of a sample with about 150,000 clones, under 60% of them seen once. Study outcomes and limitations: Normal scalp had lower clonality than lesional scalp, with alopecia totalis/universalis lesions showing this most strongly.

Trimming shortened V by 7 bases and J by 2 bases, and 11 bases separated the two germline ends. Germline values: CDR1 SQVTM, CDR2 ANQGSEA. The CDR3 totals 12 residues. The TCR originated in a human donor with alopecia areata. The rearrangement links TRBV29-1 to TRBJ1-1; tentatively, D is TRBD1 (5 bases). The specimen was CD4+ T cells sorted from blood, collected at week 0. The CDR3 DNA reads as TGCAGCGCGGGGCAGGCCAACACTGAAGCTTTCTTT. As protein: CSAGQANTEAFF.